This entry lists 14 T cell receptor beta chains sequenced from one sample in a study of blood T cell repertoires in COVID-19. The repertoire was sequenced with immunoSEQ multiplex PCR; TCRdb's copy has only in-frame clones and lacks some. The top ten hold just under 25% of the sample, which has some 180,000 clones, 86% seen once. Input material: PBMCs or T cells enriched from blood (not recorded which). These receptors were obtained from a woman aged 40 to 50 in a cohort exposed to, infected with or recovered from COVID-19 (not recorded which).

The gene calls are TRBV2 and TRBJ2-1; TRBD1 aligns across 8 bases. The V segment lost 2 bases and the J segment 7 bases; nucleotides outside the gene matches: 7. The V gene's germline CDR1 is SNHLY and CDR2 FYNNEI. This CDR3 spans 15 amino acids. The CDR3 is CASSELAGGLNEQFF. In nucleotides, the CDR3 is TGTGCCAGCAGTGAACTGGCAGGGGGCTTGAATGAGCAGTTCTTC.

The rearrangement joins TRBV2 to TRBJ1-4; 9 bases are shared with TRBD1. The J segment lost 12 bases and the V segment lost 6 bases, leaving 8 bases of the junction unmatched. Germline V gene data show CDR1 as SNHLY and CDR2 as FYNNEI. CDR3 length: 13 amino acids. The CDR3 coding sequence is TGTGCCAGCAGCACAGGGGGCGATAGGCAACTGTTTTTT. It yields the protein CASSTGGDRQLFF. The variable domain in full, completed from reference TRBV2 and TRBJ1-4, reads EPEVTQTPSHQVTQMGQEVILRCVPISNHLYFYWYRQILGQKVEFLVSFYNNEISEKSEIFDDQFSVERPDGSNFTLKIRSTKLEDSAMYFCASSTGGDRQLFFGSGTQLSVL.

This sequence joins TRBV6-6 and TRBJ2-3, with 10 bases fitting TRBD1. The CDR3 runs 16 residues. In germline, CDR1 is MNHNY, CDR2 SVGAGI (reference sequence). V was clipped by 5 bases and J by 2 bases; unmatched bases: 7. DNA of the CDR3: TGTGCCAGCAGTCGTGACAGGGGGCTCGACACAGATACGCAGTATTTT. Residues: CASSRDRGLDTDTQYF.

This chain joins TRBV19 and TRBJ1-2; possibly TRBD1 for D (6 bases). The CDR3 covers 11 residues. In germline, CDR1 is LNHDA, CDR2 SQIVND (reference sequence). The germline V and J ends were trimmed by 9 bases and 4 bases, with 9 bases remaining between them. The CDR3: CASGQPYGYTF. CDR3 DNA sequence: TGTGCCAGCGGACAGCCCTATGGCTACACCTTC.

In DNA, the CDR3 is TGTGCCAGCAGTGATCAGCGGGGGCGGGAGCAGTACTTC. Its protein is CASSDQRGREQYF. The chain joins TRBV6-1 to TRBJ2-7; 8 bases fit TRBD2. The CDR3 has 13 residues. The V gene's germline CDR1 is MNHNS and CDR2 SASEGT. The V and J ends lost 3 bases and 7 bases, in that order; junction bases with no gene match: 5.

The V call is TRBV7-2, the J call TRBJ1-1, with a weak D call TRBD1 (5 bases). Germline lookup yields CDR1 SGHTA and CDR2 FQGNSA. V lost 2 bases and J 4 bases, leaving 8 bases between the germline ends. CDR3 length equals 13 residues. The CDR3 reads CASSLSGITEAFF. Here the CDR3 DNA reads TGTGCCAGCAGCTTATCAGGGATCACTGAAGCTTTCTTT.

CDR3 nucleotides: TGCAGCGTTGGGCACGGAGTCACAGATACGCAGTATTTT. Translation gives CSVGHGVTDTQYF. This rearrangement joins TRBV29-1 to TRBJ2-3; no clear D. The V gene lost 4 bases and the J gene lost 2 bases, with 10 bases spanning the gap. The CDR3 extends over 13 amino acids. Looked up from germline, CDR1 is SQVTM and CDR2 is ANQGSEA.

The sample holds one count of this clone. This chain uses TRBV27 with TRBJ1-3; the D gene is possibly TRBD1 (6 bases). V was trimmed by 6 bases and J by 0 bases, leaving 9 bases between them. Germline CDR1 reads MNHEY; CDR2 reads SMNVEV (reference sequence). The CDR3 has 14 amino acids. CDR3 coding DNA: TGTGCCAGCAGCTGGACAGCCTCTGGAAACACCATATATTTT. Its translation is CASSWTASGNTIYF.

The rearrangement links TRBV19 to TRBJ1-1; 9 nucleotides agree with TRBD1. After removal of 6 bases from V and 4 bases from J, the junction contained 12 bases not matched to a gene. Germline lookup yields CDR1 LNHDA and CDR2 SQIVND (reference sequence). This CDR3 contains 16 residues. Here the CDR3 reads CASRWPTGGTATEAFF. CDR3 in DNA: TGTGCCAGTAGATGGCCAACAGGGGGCACGGCCACTGAAGCTTTCTTT. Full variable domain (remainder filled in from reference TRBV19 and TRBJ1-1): DGGITQSPKYLFRKEGQNVTLSCEQNLNHDAMYWYRQDPGQGLRLIYYSQIVNDFQKGDIAEGYSVSREKKESFPLTVTSAQKNPTAFYLCASRWPTGGTATEAFFGQGTRLTVV.

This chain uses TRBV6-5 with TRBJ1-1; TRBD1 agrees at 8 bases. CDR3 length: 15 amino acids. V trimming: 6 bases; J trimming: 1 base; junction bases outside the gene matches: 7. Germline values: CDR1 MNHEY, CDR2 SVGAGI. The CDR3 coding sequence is TGTGCCAGCAGGCAAACCGGGACAGGGAACACTGAAGCTTTCTTT. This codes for CASRQTGTGNTEAFF.

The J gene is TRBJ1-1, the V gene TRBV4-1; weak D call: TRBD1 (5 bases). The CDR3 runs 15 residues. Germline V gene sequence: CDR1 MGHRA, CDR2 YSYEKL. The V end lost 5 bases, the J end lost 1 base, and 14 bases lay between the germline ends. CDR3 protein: CASSTHSGGNTEAFF. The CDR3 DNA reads TGCGCCAGCAGCACCCATTCGGGGGGGAACACTGAAGCTTTCTTT.

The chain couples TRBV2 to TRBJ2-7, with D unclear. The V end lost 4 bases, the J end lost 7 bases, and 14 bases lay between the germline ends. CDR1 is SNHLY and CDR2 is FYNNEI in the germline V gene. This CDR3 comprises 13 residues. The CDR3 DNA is TGTGCCAGCAGTGTAGCCAGGTTGAGTGAGCAGTACTTC. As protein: CASSVARLSEQYF.

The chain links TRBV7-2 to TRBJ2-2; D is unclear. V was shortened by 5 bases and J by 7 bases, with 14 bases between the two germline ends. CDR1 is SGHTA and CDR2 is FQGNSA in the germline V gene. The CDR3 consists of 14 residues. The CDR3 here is CASSRPGLGGELFF. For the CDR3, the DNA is TGTGCCAGCAGCCGCCCCGGGTTGGGCGGGGAGCTGTTTTTT.

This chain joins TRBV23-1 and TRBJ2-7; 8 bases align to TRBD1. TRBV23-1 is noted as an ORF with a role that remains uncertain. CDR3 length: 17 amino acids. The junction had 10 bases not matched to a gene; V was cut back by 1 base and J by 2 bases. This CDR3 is CASSQFLTGGPAYEQYF. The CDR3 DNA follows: TGCGCCAGCAGTCAATTCCTAACAGGGGGACCGGCCTACGAGCAGTACTTC.